The clone carrying this T cell receptor (beta chain) was seen more than once but under ten times. V shed 1 base and J shed 6 bases, with 11 bases lying between them. The CDR3 runs to 14 residues. Looked up from germline, CDR1 is LGHNA and CDR2 is YSLEER. The cohort comprised adults aged about 18 to 100 years residing in 20 to 30 US areas. Recovered Cohort 3 donors showed two negative PCRs, clearance, or symptom resolution. The data are from a study of blood T cell repertoires in COVID-19. Background on the study: T cells, B-cell-depleted T cells, or PBMCs provided the cDNA or gDNA that served as material.

How the authors handled the data: Cell counts per sample came from amplifying reference gene primers. Libraries were prepared by immunoSEQ multiplex PCR; TCRdb keeps only in-frame clonotypes and omits some of them. V and J calls and clone size follow that table, whereas D and trimming were derived from the DNA. Of a few hundred thousand clones listed, about 85% are singletons. The origin of this receptor is a man aged 35-49 years who had recovered from COVID-19. The sample consisted of PBMCs or T cells enriched from blood (not recorded which). The chain uses TRBV4-3 and TRBJ2-3; tentative D call: TRBD1 (6 bases). CDR3 amino acids: CASSQGLTGDTQYF. In DNA form, the CDR3 reads TGCGCCAGCAGCCAAGGGTTAACAGGGGATACGCAGTATTTT.